This is a list of T cell receptor beta chains from one sample in a study of response to subunit inactivated influenza vaccine. Using its own MiXCR run on the RT-PCR reads, TCRdb lists one record per CDR3 protein. In the table there are about 540,000 distinct CDR3 sequences, under 30% of which are singletons. These data were also filed under a second study, of T cells expressing NK-cell markers.

Sequencing used CD4+ T cells sorted from PBMCs, obtained 12 days after vaccination. The receptors shown here come from a man aged 45-60 years who received an inactivated influenza vaccine. Each CDR3 is given without its conserved first and last residue. The order of the fields is clone size, J gene, V gene, CDR3 protein. Only some rows state a clone size, as once, few, many or a class for expanded clones.

clone_size: -
j_call: TRBJ1-6
v_call: TRBV7-9
cdr3_aa: ASSSKQDSPLH

clone_size: -
j_call: TRBJ1-3
v_call: TRBV28
cdr3_aa: ASSQGQAGNTIY

clone_size: few
j_call: TRBJ2-4
v_call: TRBV28
cdr3_aa: ATQSDLGAKNIQY

clone_size: -
j_call: TRBJ2-3
v_call: TRBV2
cdr3_aa: ASSESVSSTDTQY

clone_size: -
j_call: TRBJ2-3
v_call: TRBV9
cdr3_aa: ASSVATGGKGTDTQY

clone_size: few
j_call: TRBJ2-5
v_call: TRBV5-1
cdr3_aa: ASSAGSGGLETQY

clone_size: -
j_call: TRBJ2-7
v_call: TRBV12-3/TRBV12-4
cdr3_aa: ASSLAPLAGGHYEQY

clone_size: few
j_call: TRBJ1-2
v_call: TRBV29-1
cdr3_aa: SVGTNYGYT

clone_size: few
j_call: TRBJ1-1
v_call: TRBV20-1
cdr3_aa: SAREGEPEAF

clone_size: -
j_call: TRBJ2-1
v_call: TRBV2
cdr3_aa: ASRKQGSSYNEQF

clone_size: few
j_call: TRBJ2-7
v_call: TRBV7-2
cdr3_aa: ASSSGTGVIQRWQY

clone_size: -
j_call: TRBJ2-7
v_call: TRBV20-1
cdr3_aa: SAPQMVGRVRYEQY

clone_size: few
j_call: TRBJ2-5
v_call: TRBV7-9
cdr3_aa: ASSSSSGFQETQY

clone_size: few
j_call: TRBJ2-1
v_call: TRBV5-4
cdr3_aa: ASSLAGPVKNEQF

clone_size: once
j_call: TRBJ2-1
v_call: TRBV20-1
cdr3_aa: SGSRGPRTNEQF

clone_size: -
j_call: TRBJ2-2
v_call: TRBV12-3/TRBV12-4
cdr3_aa: ASSSPGLTNTGELF

clone_size: -
j_call: TRBJ2-1
v_call: TRBV7-9
cdr3_aa: ASSLFSGRGNVEQF

clone_size: once
j_call: TRBJ2-6
v_call: TRBV20-1
cdr3_aa: SARGEGGGSGANVLT

clone_size: -
j_call: TRBJ2-7
v_call: TRBV7-2
cdr3_aa: ASSLGGLAMGEKY

clone_size: -
j_call: TRBJ2-1
v_call: TRBV10-3
cdr3_aa: ATQGSGLANEQF

clone_size: few
j_call: TRBJ2-7
v_call: TRBV6-5
cdr3_aa: ASSSPGTGAEQY

clone_size: once
j_call: TRBJ2-3
v_call: TRBV11-1
cdr3_aa: ASSFRPRVIASEDTQY

clone_size: few
j_call: TRBJ2-3
v_call: TRBV10-3
cdr3_aa: AISEPVTGGPWNRPDTQY

clone_size: few
j_call: TRBJ2-4
v_call: TRBV5-1
cdr3_aa: ASSLASQNIQY

clone_size: -
j_call: TRBJ2-1
v_call: TRBV24-1
cdr3_aa: ATSDSGRRGRNEQF